The present TCR beta chain was sequenced within a study of OX40 agonist ivuxolimab in advanced cancers. Study information: Across the patients, intravenous ivuxolimab was delivered every 2 weeks at 0.01 to 10 mg/kg.

TCRdb's table, derived via immunoSEQ multiplex PCR, lists solely in-frame clones and lacks some. Of some 48,000 clones listed, about 87% are singletons. The TCR comes from an adult with an advanced solid tumor such as melanoma, head and neck, liver or kidney cancer. This specimen consisted of CD4+ or CD8+ T cells sorted from blood, obtained in a trial of the OX40 agonist ivuxolimab.

The CDR3 nucleotides are TGTGCCAGCAGTTACCCGGACAGGGGGCTGACGGGTTTCTTT. This gives the protein CASSYPDRGLTGFF. V and J are TRBV6-7 and TRBJ1-1, with 11 bases aligning to TRBD1. TRBV6-7 is an ORF; its function is uncertain. The CDR3 runs 14 residues. J lost 13 bases, V lost 2 bases, and 9 bases had no gene match.